A single sample is the source of the 12 T cell receptor beta chains below, sequenced in a study of blood T cell repertoires in COVID-19. The assay was immunoSEQ multiplex PCR, and TCRdb's table has in-frame clones only and misses some. The sample has hundreds of thousands of clones, about nine tenths seen once; the top ten hold around 13%. The sample taken for sequencing was peripheral blood. The source of these receptors is a woman aged 50 to 60 with COVID-19, enrolled during active disease.

The rearrangement joins TRBV5-1 to TRBJ2-7; no definite D call. CDR3 length: 13 amino acids. Trimming removed 0 bases at V and 6 bases at J, with 10 bases between. The V gene's germline CDR1 is SGHRS and CDR2 YFSETQ. This CDR3 reads CASSLALGGEQYF. In nucleotides, the CDR3 is TGCGCCAGCAGCTTGGCTTTAGGCGGCGAGCAGTACTTC.

This clone has just a few counts. The J gene is TRBJ2-5, the V gene TRBV14; maybe TRBD2 (6 bases). Germline V CDR1 and CDR2: SGHDN, FVKESK. Trimming pared 4 bases from V and 3 bases from J, leaving 12 bases between. This CDR3 has 14 amino acids. The CDR3 nucleotides read TGTGCCAGCAGCCTCGCGGGAAGAGAAGAGACCCAGTACTTC. Protein sequence: CASSLAGREETQYF.

The rearrangement links TRBV28 to TRBJ2-5; TRBD1 matches 10 bases. The V gene's germline CDR1 is MDHEN and CDR2 SYDVKM. Germline trimming cut 3 bases from V and 4 bases from J; bases unmatched to any gene: 5. CDR3 length equals 15 residues. CDR3 loop: CASSFGTGVVETQYF. The CDR3 DNA follows: TGTGCCAGCAGTTTTGGGACAGGGGTTGTAGAGACCCAGTACTTC.

V gene TRBV3-1 (or the pseudogene TRBV3-2) combines with J gene TRBJ1-2; D possibly corresponds to TRBD1 (5 bases). Trimming left V 2 bases short and J 4 bases short, with 17 bases between. The CDR3 loop spans 16 amino acids. The germline V gene encodes CDR1 LGHDT and CDR2 YNNKEL (reference sequence). The CDR3 reads CASSQSLRGGPYGYTF. CDR3 nucleotides: TGTGCCAGCAGCCAAAGTTTAAGGGGCGGCCCCTATGGCTACACCTTC.

This sequence joins TRBV11-1 and TRBJ2-2; 8 bases are a match to TRBD1. The ends lost 3 bases at V and 8 bases at J; junction bases unmatched: 5. Germline CDR1 reads SGHAT; CDR2 reads FQDESV (reference sequence). The CDR3 has 14 amino acids. The CDR3 spells CASSFRQGRGELFF. The CDR3 DNA is TGTGCCAGCAGCTTCCGACAGGGGCGGGGGGAGCTGTTTTTT. Together with reference TRBV11-1 and TRBJ2-2, the CDR3 gives the full variable domain: EAEVAQSPRYKITEKSQAVAFWCDPISGHATLYWYRQILGQGPELLVQFQDESVVDDSQLPKDRFSAERLKGVDSTLKIQPAELGDSAMYLCASSFRQGRGELFFGEGSRLTVL.

The rearrangement links TRBV5-1 to TRBJ1-3; unclear D gene. V gave up 0 bases and J gave up 4 bases, with 17 bases separating them. The germline V gene encodes CDR1 SGHRS and CDR2 YFSETQ. The CDR3 contains 17 residues. The CDR3 bases are TGCGCCAGCAGCTTGGAGACTCGAACTCCCATCGGAAACACCATATATTTT. Protein sequence: CASSLETRTPIGNTIYF.

The chain recombines TRBV2 with TRBJ2-7, with a tentative D call TRBD2 (6 bases). The CDR3 spans 14 residues. CDR1 SNHLY and CDR2 FYNNEI come from the germline V gene. Trimming removed 2 bases from V and 0 bases from J, with 8 bases in between. CDR3: CASSETGSSYEQYF. CDR3 nucleotides: TGTGCCAGCAGTGAAACCGGGAGCTCCTACGAGCAGTACTTC.

The chain is built from TRBV30 and TRBJ2-3; D is perhaps TRBD1 (6 bases). Per germline, CDR1 GTSNPN and CDR2 SVGIG (reference sequence). Trimming shortened V by 4 bases and J by 4 bases, and 9 bases separated the two germline ends. This CDR3 region has 12 residues. The CDR3 DNA reads as TGTGCCTGGACAGGGGTCTCAGATACGCAGTATTTT. This translates into CAWTGVSDTQYF.

The V and J genes are TRBV7-3 and TRBJ2-1; D might be TRBD1 (6 bases). The CDR3 has 15 amino acids. Trimming stripped 2 bases from V and 2 bases from J, with 10 bases between. The germline CDR1 and CDR2 sequences are SGHTA and FQGTGA. The CDR3 coding sequence is TGTGCCAGCAGCTTACGGGACACCGCCTACAATGAGCAGTTCTTC. This gives the protein CASSLRDTAYNEQFF.

With respect to this clone: The junction differs from germline at one of its ends, possibly a read error. The chain recombines TRBV18 with TRBJ1-2; D perhaps matches TRBD1 (6 bases). The germline V gene encodes CDR1 KGHSH and CDR2 LQKENI. CDR3 length: 12 residues. The CDR3 DNA follows: TGTGCCAGCTCTCCTGATTCACAGGGCTCAGCCTTC. Translating it yields CASSPDSQGSAF.

The genes are TRBV29-1 and TRBJ1-2; weak D call: TRBD1 (6 bases). Trimming pared 6 bases from V and 5 bases from J, leaving 10 bases between. The CDR3 covers 11 residues. Germline lookup yields CDR1 SQVTM and CDR2 ANQGSEA. This chain's CDR3 is CSVGQYYGYTF. DNA for the CDR3: TGCAGCGTCGGACAGTATTATGGCTACACCTTC.

The V gene is TRBV2, the J gene TRBJ1-3; 10 positions match TRBD1. Trimming took 6 bases from V and 7 from J; bases not matched to a gene: 9. CDR1 is SNHLY, CDR2 FYNNEI, per germline. This CDR3 spans 15 amino acids. The CDR3 protein is CASRDGGQGTNTIYF. DNA for the CDR3: TGTGCCAGCAGGGATGGGGGACAGGGGACGAACACCATATATTTT.